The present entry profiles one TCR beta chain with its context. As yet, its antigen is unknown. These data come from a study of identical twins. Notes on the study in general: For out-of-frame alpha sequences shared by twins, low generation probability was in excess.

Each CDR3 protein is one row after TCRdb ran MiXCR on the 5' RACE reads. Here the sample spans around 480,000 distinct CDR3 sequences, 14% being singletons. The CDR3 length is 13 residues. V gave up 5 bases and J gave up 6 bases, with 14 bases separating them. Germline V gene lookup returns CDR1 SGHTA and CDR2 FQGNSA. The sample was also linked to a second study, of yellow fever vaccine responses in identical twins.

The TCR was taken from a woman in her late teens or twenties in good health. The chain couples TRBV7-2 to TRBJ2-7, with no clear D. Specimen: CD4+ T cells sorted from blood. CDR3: CASSAPGSREQYF. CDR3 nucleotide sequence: TGTGCCAGCAGCGCCCCTGGGTCCCGCGAGCAGTACTTC.